Presented here are 21 T cell receptor beta chains from one specimen sequenced in a study of cytomegalovirus exposure and HLA in healthy donors. The primer mix had 60 Vbeta and 13 Jbeta primers. Sequenced by immunoSEQ multiplex PCR; TCRdb stores in-frame clones only, minus some. In all, the sample yields 150,000 to 200,000 clones. Sequencing was performed on PBMCs. The receptors originated from a man aged 25 to 40 in good health and CMV-seronegative.

This chain connects TRBV6-1 to TRBJ2-7; TRBD1 aligns across 8 bases. The length of the CDR3 is 14 residues. CDR1 and CDR2 from the germline V gene are MNHNS and SASEGT. Unmatched junction bases numbered 7, after V lost 7 bases and J lost 2 bases. CDR3 DNA: TGTGCCAGCATCCACAGGGGGATCACCTACGAGCAGTACTTC. This translates into CASIHRGITYEQYF.

V is TRBV5-1 and J is TRBJ2-1; D gene ambiguous. Trimming stripped 0 bases from V and 4 bases from J, with 11 bases between. Germline lookup yields CDR1 SGHRS and CDR2 YFSETQ. This CDR3 region has 15 residues. The CDR3 loop is CASSLAGEDYNEQFF. The CDR3 DNA sequence: TGCGCCAGCAGCTTGGCCGGCGAGGATTACAATGAGCAGTTCTTC.

V gene TRBV7-2 combines with J gene TRBJ1-2; possible D gene TRBD1, 6 bases. Trimming removed 7 bases from V and 7 bases from J, with 16 bases in between. This CDR3 is built from 13 residues. Germline assignment: CDR1 SGHTA and CDR2 FQGNSA. CDR3 sequence: CASTISEGVGYTF. The CDR3 nucleotides are TGTGCCAGCACCATCAGCGAGGGGGTTGGCTACACCTTC.

A word on this clone: The sample contains more than one DNA sequence encoding this CDR3. CDR3 sequence: CASSVGLGEKLFF. Written as DNA, the CDR3 is TGTGCCAGCAGCGTAGGGCTTGGTGAAAAACTGTTTTTT. The V and J genes are TRBV9 and TRBJ1-4; no clear D. The ends were cut back, 0 bases at V and 7 bases at J, with 7 bases in the middle. Per the germline V gene, CDR1 is SGDLS and CDR2 is YYNGEE. CDR3 length: 13 amino acids.

The chain carries TRBV9 and TRBJ2-5; 7 nucleotides line up with TRBD1. Looked up from germline, CDR1 is SGDLS and CDR2 is YYNGEE. The CDR3 has 12 residues. J gave up 4 bases and V 3 bases, and 0 bases lay outside the gene matches. CDR3 in DNA: TGTGCCAGCAGCGCAGGGGGAGAGACCCAGTACTTC. This sequence encodes CASSAGGETQYF.

The chain combines TRBV19 with TRBJ2-2, with D tentatively TRBD1 (5 bases). The ends were cut back, 8 bases at V and 6 bases at J, with 16 bases in the middle. The germline CDR1 and CDR2 sequences are LNHDA and SQIVND (reference sequence). The CDR3 runs 14 residues. The DNA of the CDR3 is TGTGCCAGTGCTGTTGCAGGGAAGGCCGGGGAGCTGTTTTTT. This translates into CASAVAGKAGELFF.

This rearrangement joins TRBV28 to TRBJ2-7, with D tentatively TRBD1 (5 bases). The CDR3 length is 14 residues. Trimming cost V 3 bases and J 2 bases, with 11 bases left between them. Per germline, CDR1 MDHEN and CDR2 SYDVKM. CDR3 in amino acids: CASSFLNRPYEQYF. CDR3 nucleotide sequence: TGTGCCAGCAGTTTCTTGAACAGGCCCTACGAGCAGTACTTC.

V is TRBV6-1 and J is TRBJ2-5; 10 bases fit TRBD1. Trimming removed 4 bases from V and 7 bases from J; junction bases left unmatched: 12. CDR3 length: 16 residues. Germline V gene sequence: CDR1 MNHNS, CDR2 SASEGT. In DNA form, the CDR3 reads TGTGCCAGCAGTGTTCGAGACAGGGGGCGCGGGGGGACCCAGTACTTC. Translating gives CASSVRDRGRGGTQYF.

The chain joins TRBV6-1 to TRBJ1-5; TRBD1 matches 7 bases. Germline assignment: CDR1 MNHNS and CDR2 SASEGT. With V trimmed by 9 bases and J by 3 bases, 5 bases remained unmatched. CDR3 size: 13 residues. The CDR3 here is CASRQGPNQPQHF. The CDR3 bases are TGTGCCAGTAGACAGGGCCCCAATCAGCCCCAGCATTTT.

The V and J genes are TRBV30 and TRBJ1-5, with a possible D match to TRBD1 (6 bases). Germline V gives CDR1 GTSNPN, CDR2 SVGIG (reference sequence). V lost 0 bases and J 0 bases, leaving 15 bases between the germline ends. There are 17 residues in the CDR3. This CDR3 reads CAWSVQARGYSNQPQHF. For the CDR3, the DNA is TGTGCCTGGAGTGTTCAGGCCAGGGGATATAGCAATCAGCCCCAGCATTTT.

The V gene is TRBV7-9, the J gene TRBJ1-6; a possible D gene is TRBD1 (6 bases). The CDR3 length is 17 residues. Germline V gene sequence: CDR1 SEHNR, CDR2 FQNEAQ (reference sequence). The V end was cut by 5 bases, the J end by 8 bases, with 22 bases between. This CDR3 is CASSPLRGQAFHSPLHF. CDR3 DNA: TGTGCCAGCAGCCCCCTACGGGGACAAGCGTTTCATTCACCCCTCCACTTT.

V gene TRBV5-1 combines with J gene TRBJ1-3; 9 nucleotides agree with TRBD1. The CDR3 runs to 17 residues. The V gene's germline CDR1 is SGHRS and CDR2 YFSETQ. J lost 2 bases, V lost 1 base, and 7 bases had no gene match. CDR3 DNA: TGCGCCAGCAGCTTGAGCGTGGACAGGGGCACTGGAAACACCATATATTTT. Protein: CASSLSVDRGTGNTIYF.

The chain has TRBV5-1 and TRBJ2-1; D might be TRBD2 (5 bases). This CDR3 has 16 amino acids. The V and J ends lost 2 bases and 2 bases respectively, with 14 bases between them. The germline CDR1 and CDR2 sequences are SGHRS and YFSETQ. CDR3 amino acids: CASSFSPGVAYNEQFF. The CDR3 DNA reads as TGCGCCAGCAGCTTCTCCCCCGGGGTCGCCTACAATGAGCAGTTCTTC.

The chain is built from TRBV5-1 and TRBJ1-2, with TRBD1 identical over 9 bases. The CDR3 covers 16 residues. V trimming: 1 base; J trimming: 3 bases; junction bases outside the gene matches: 7. The germline gives CDR1 SGHRS, CDR2 YFSETQ. The CDR3 coding sequence is TGCGCCAGCAGCTTGTCACAGGGGGCGAAGGACTATGGCTACACCTTC. This encodes CASSLSQGAKDYGYTF.

This chain joins TRBV27 and TRBJ2-1; 9 nucleotides line up with TRBD2. Germline V gene lookup returns CDR1 MNHEY and CDR2 SMNVEV (reference sequence). The V and J ends lost 3 bases and 10 bases, in that order; junction bases with no gene match: 10. There are 15 residues in the CDR3. The CDR3 sequence: CASSFLAGGWGEQFF. The CDR3 bases are TGTGCCAGCAGTTTTTTGGCGGGAGGGTGGGGGGAGCAGTTCTTC.

This sequence joins TRBV5-1 and TRBJ2-5; TRBD2 aligns across 13 bases. Germline V gene lookup returns CDR1 SGHRS and CDR2 YFSETQ. Germline trimming cut 4 bases from V and 5 bases from J; bases unmatched to any gene: 5. The CDR3 runs 15 residues. The CDR3 protein is CASSGGTSGVETQYF. The DNA for the CDR3 is TGCGCCAGCAGCGGGGGGACTAGCGGGGTGGAGACCCAGTACTTC.

The gene calls are TRBV10-3 and TRBJ2-1, with 7 bases aligning to TRBD1. Trimming removed 0 bases from V and 12 bases from J; junction bases left unmatched: 8. This CDR3 has 14 residues. Germline-derived CDR1 and CDR2 are ENHRY and SYGVKD. CDR3 region: CAISESTARGTQFF. DNA of the CDR3: TGTGCCATCAGTGAGTCGACTGCCAGGGGGACGCAGTTCTTC.

V is TRBV4-2 and J is TRBJ2-3, with 12 nucleotides matching TRBD2. Trimming cost V 1 base and J 0 bases; bases outside gene matches: 2. Germline CDR1 and CDR2: LGHNA and YNFKEQ. CDR3 length equals 17 residues. CDR3 nucleotides: TGTGCCAGCAGCCAAGTGACTAGCGGGGGAAGCACAGATACGCAGTATTTT. It encodes CASSQVTSGGSTDTQYF.

The chain employs TRBV7-3 and TRBJ2-5; D perhaps matches TRBD2 (7 bases). Trimming removed 1 base at V and 5 bases at J, with 11 bases between. This CDR3 has 14 amino acids. Germline V gene lookup returns CDR1 SGHTA and CDR2 FQGTGA. This CDR3 reads CASSLRGGRETQYF. Here the CDR3 DNA reads TGTGCCAGCAGCTTAAGGGGGGGGCGGGAGACCCAGTACTTC.

This chain's CDR3 is CASSTGDITYEQYF. The CDR3, as DNA: TGTGCCAGTAGTACAGGGGATATCACCTACGAGCAGTACTTC. This rearrangement joins TRBV19 to TRBJ2-7, with D possibly matching TRBD1 (6 bases). Trimming shortened V by 4 bases and J by 2 bases, and 12 bases separated the two germline ends. The CDR3 extends over 14 amino acids. CDR1 and CDR2 from the germline V gene are LNHDA and SQIVND (reference sequence).

Concerning this clone itself: One end of the junction varies from germline; a read error may be responsible. The chain links TRBV5-4 to TRBJ2-3; TRBD2 agrees at 9 bases. CDR1 SGHNT and CDR2 YYREEE come from the germline V gene (reference sequence). The CDR3 is 15 residues long. CDR3 loop: CASSFRTSVTGTQYF. The CDR3 DNA reads TGTGCCAGCAGCTTCCGGACTAGCGTAACAGGTACGCAGTATTTT. The variable domain in full, with the rest retrieved from reference TRBV5-4 and TRBJ2-3, is ETGVTQSPTHLIKTRGQQVTLRCSSQSGHNTVSWYQQALGQGPQFIFQYYREEENGRGNFPPRFSGLQFPNYSSELNVNALELDDSALYLCASSFRTSVTGTQYFGPGTRLTVL.